In its sample, the clone carrying this TCR beta chain was seen a few times. Its target is not known. The data were taken from a study of beta chain features in type 1 diabetes. As for the study in general: The examined sorted cells totaled 85 million to 120 million across samples. Study-level points and caveats: Patients showed naive, central memory and Treg TCRB repertoires that appeared more similar than those of healthy donors. Moderate but significant shortening of TCRB CDR3s was recorded in all four CD4+ subsets from Type 1 diabetes patients.

Via CD45RO/CCR7/CD25/CD127/CD95/CD27, cells of the CD4+ naive, central memory, regulatory and stem cell-like memory subsets were sorted. All sorted populations exceeded 98% purity. Sequenced material consisted of expressed TCRB transcripts (all of the isolated RNA was reverse transcribed). Profiling relied on immunoSEQ multiplex PCR, and the TCRdb table lists in-frame clones only, not all of them. This sample yields about 650,000 clones, of which approximately 13% are seen a single time; 0.095% to 0.15% belongs to the top ten. This clonotype was sampled from a man aged 25 to 40 with type 1 diabetes. The material sequenced was naive CD4+ T cells from blood.

The CDR3 is CASSVENSGNTIYF. The CDR3, as DNA: TGTGCCAGCAGCGTAGAAAACTCTGGAAACACCATATATTTT. The chain uses TRBV9 and TRBJ1-3, with D unclear. The germline V gene has CDR1 SGDLS and CDR2 YYNGEE. Trimming shortened V by 0 bases and J by 0 bases, and 4 bases separated the two germline ends. CDR3 length: 14 amino acids.